The 13 T cell receptor beta chains reported below all come from one sample, sequenced in a study of shared clonotypes between healthy human individuals. TCRdb's copy holds only in-frame clones and misses some; the assay was immunoSEQ multiplex PCR. The sample lists more than 1,200,000 clones, about 98.5% occurring once. The material sequenced was naive CD4+ T cells sorted from blood. As to subset: CD45RA+ positively selected. Receptors originate from a man between 25 and 39 years old in good health.

The rearrangement joins TRBV5-1 to TRBJ2-5, with a tentative D call TRBD1 (6 bases). The CDR3 spans 14 residues. Germline V lookup: CDR1 SGHRS, CDR2 YFSETQ. V was shortened by 1 base and J by 2 bases, with 9 bases between the two germline ends. The CDR3: CASSLSGVQETQYF. As DNA, the CDR3 is TGCGCCAGCAGCTTGTCAGGGGTGCAAGAGACCCAGTACTTC.

The J gene is TRBJ2-5, the V gene TRBV18; the match to TRBD2 covers 10 bases. CDR1 is KGHSH and CDR2 is LQKENI in the germline V gene. The CDR3 has 17 amino acids. Trimming at V came to 2 bases and at J to 5 bases, leaving 11 bases not matched to a gene. CDR3 sequence: CASSPIASGRAGETQYF. CDR3 DNA sequence: TGTGCCAGCTCACCAATAGCTAGCGGGAGAGCTGGGGAGACCCAGTACTTC. Variable domain in full (rest from reference TRBV18 and TRBJ2-5): NAGVMQNPRHLVRRRGQEARLRCSPMKGHSHVYWYRQLPEEGLKFMVYLQKENIIDESGMPKERFSAEFPKEGPSILRIQQVVRGDSAAYFCASSPIASGRAGETQYFGPGTRLLVL.

The V gene is TRBV14, the J gene TRBJ2-7, with 13 bases aligning to TRBD2. The germline V gene has CDR1 SGHDN and CDR2 FVKESK. The J segment lost 3 bases and the V segment lost 1 base, leaving 12 bases of the junction unmatched. The CDR3 is 19 amino acids. The CDR3 region is CASSQVDRGGLAGDYEQYF. DNA for the CDR3: TGTGCCAGCAGCCAAGTGGATAGGGGAGGACTAGCGGGAGACTACGAGCAGTACTTC.

Details on this clone: An end of the junction differs from the germline gene, which may be a read error. Other DNA sequences in this sample translate to the same CDR3. The chain couples TRBV7-7 to TRBJ2-1; tentatively, D is TRBD1 (6 bases). Germline CDR1 SSHAT, CDR2 FNYEAQ (reference sequence). This CDR3 contains 13 residues. The CDR3 is CASSPDSYNEQFF. CDR3 nucleotides: TGTGCTAGCAGTCCGGACAGCTACAATGAGCAGTTCTTC.

The chain couples TRBV18 to TRBJ2-5, with 11 nucleotides matching TRBD1. Per the germline V gene, CDR1 is KGHSH and CDR2 is LQKENI. CDR3 length: 16 amino acids. The J segment lost 1 base and the V segment lost 3 bases, leaving 4 bases of the junction unmatched. This CDR3 reads CASSPRDRGIQETQYF. CDR3 sequence (DNA): TGTGCCAGCTCACCCCGGGACAGGGGGATCCAAGAGACCCAGTACTTC.

The chain is built from TRBV27 and TRBJ2-7, with D tentatively TRBD1 or TRBD2 (5 bases each). This CDR3 is built from 14 residues. The germline V gene encodes CDR1 MNHEY and CDR2 SMNVEV (reference sequence). V was pared by 5 bases and J by 4 bases, with 15 bases between. CDR3 sequence (DNA): TGTGCCAGCAGTAGCGAGAGGGGCCGATACGAGCAGTACTTC. Protein sequence: CASSSERGRYEQYF.

The V and J genes are TRBV29-1 and TRBJ2-7; 10 bases are shared with TRBD1. With 8 bases clipped from V and 2 bases from J, the junction kept 6 bases outside the gene matches. The length of the CDR3 is 13 residues. Looked up from germline, CDR1 is SQVTM and CDR2 is ANQGSEA. The CDR3: CSPGQGGTYEQYF. DNA for the CDR3: TGCAGCCCAGGACAGGGGGGTACCTACGAGCAGTACTTC.

The chain couples TRBV28 to TRBJ2-2; D remains ambiguous. The CDR3 runs to 15 residues. The germline V and J ends were trimmed by 2 bases and 8 bases, with 15 bases remaining between them. Germline V gene data show CDR1 as MDHEN and CDR2 as SYDVKM. CDR3 sequence (DNA): TGTGCCAGCAGTTTACCCAGCATCGAAGCTGGGGAGCTGTTTTTT. The encoded protein is CASSLPSIEAGELFF.

J is TRBJ1-2 and V is TRBV7-2; D is ambiguous. The CDR3 runs to 17 residues. Germline-derived CDR1 and CDR2 are SGHTA and FQGNSA. V lost 1 base and J lost 4, with 19 bases in between. The DNA of the CDR3 is TGTGCCAGCAGCTTAGAAGGAATGCTATTAGGGCGCTATGGCTACACCTTC. This translates into CASSLEGMLLGRYGYTF.

This chain uses TRBV5-1 with TRBJ2-1; 7 nucleotides align to TRBD2. V gave up 2 bases and J gave up 6 bases; unmatched junction bases: 8. Germline CDR1 SGHRS, CDR2 YFSETQ. The CDR3 sequence is 15 residues long. The CDR3 loop reads CASSLNTAGVNEQFF. CDR3 nucleotide sequence: TGCGCCAGCAGCTTAAATACGGCGGGGGTCAATGAGCAGTTCTTC.

The chain couples TRBV27 to TRBJ1-5; D not resolved. This CDR3 spans 17 amino acids. CDR1 and CDR2 from the germline V gene are MNHEY and SMNVEV (reference sequence). Trimming took 2 bases from V and 0 from J, leaving 14 bases between them. The CDR3 is CASSLSRTKFSNQPQHF. DNA of the CDR3: TGTGCCAGCAGTTTAAGCCGCACGAAATTTAGCAATCAGCCCCAGCATTTT.

The chain carries TRBV6-5 and TRBJ2-3, with TRBD1 matching over 8 bases. CDR3 length: 14 amino acids. Germline assignment: CDR1 MNHEY and CDR2 SVGAGI. The trim removed 4 bases at V and 3 bases at J, leaving 3 bases unmatched. CDR3 sequence reads: CASSWDRSTDTQYF. The CDR3 bases are TGTGCCAGCAGTTGGGACAGGTCAACAGATACGCAGTATTTT.

The chain couples TRBV6-6 to TRBJ1-5; D not certain. Germline CDR1 reads MNHNY; CDR2 reads SVGAGI (reference sequence). Trimming shortened V by 8 bases and J by 4 bases, and 18 bases separated the two germline ends. The CDR3 is made up of 15 amino acids. The CDR3 protein is CASGKPGAANQPQHF. For the CDR3, the DNA is TGTGCCAGCGGAAAACCGGGAGCAGCAAATCAGCCCCAGCATTTT.